This T cell receptor beta chain was recovered during a study of identical twins. Study-level points and caveats: Insertions were reduced in abundant cord blood beta clonotypes but not in memory repertoires.

This clonotype was counted between two and nine times. No antigen is known for it. The germline gene is not matched at one end of the junction; a read error may be the cause. TCRdb called the 5' RACE reads again in MiXCR, with one record for every CDR3 protein. Here the sample spans a few hundred thousand distinct CDR3 sequences, more than 9% being singletons. The CDR3 length is 15 residues. The V gene's germline CDR1 is SSHAT and CDR2 FNYEAQ (reference sequence). The sample was also reused in another study, on yellow fever vaccine responses in identical twins.

The rearrangement links TRBV7-7 to TRBJ2-7; 8 nucleotides align to TRBD2. What was sequenced was PBMCs. This receptor was taken from a woman younger than 35 in good health. In DNA, the CDR3 is TGTGCTAGCAGCTTAGGTAATAGCGGGGACTACGAGCAGTACTTC. This translates into CASSLGNSGDYEQYF.